This is a list of T cell receptor beta chains from one sample in a study of vaccination and CD4 T cells after COVID-19. The antigens of these receptors remain unknown. MiXCR was run by TCRdb on the PCR reads, yielding one entry per CDR3 protein. The top ten hold around a fifth of the sample, which has several thousand distinct CDR3 sequences, roughly 32% seen once. The sequenced sample consisted of CD4+ T cells from blood, cultured in vitro. The receptors originated from a human donor in good health. The CDR3 runs from the conserved cysteine through the conserved F or W. The D gene is left open where the match is weak. Only some rows state a clone size, as once, few, many or a class for expanded clones.

abundance: .; len: 12; v_gene: TRBV11-1; d_gene: TRBD1; j_gene: TRBJ2-2; CDR3nt: TGTGCCAGCAGCTCTCGGACAGGGTCGATGTTTTTT; CDR3aa: CASSSRTGSMFF
abundance: .; len: 13; v_gene: TRBV28; d_gene: .; j_gene: TRBJ1-6; CDR3nt: TGTGCCCACGGGAGCTCCTATAATTCACCCCTCCACTTT; CDR3aa: CAHGSSYNSPLHF
abundance: .; len: 12; v_gene: TRBV6-1; d_gene: .; j_gene: TRBJ2-4; CDR3nt: TGTGCCAGCCGTGTGTCCTTCGGTCCTCAGTACTTC; CDR3aa: CASRVSFGPQYF
abundance: few; len: 16; v_gene: TRBV20-1; d_gene: TRBD2; j_gene: TRBJ2-3; CDR3nt: TGCAGTGCGCGGACTAGCGGGAGGGCTAGCACAGATACGCAGTATTTT; CDR3aa: CSARTSGRASTDTQYF
abundance: .; len: 13; v_gene: TRBV28; d_gene: .; j_gene: TRBJ1-2; CDR3nt: TGTGCCAGCAGTTTTGAGGGGATGCGAGGCTACACCTTC; CDR3aa: CASSFEGMRGYTF
abundance: .; len: 15; v_gene: TRBV5-1; d_gene: .; j_gene: TRBJ2-2; CDR3nt: TGCGCCAGCAGCTTAAGAGCAGGGGAAGCCGGGGAGCTGTTTTTT; CDR3aa: CASSLRAGEAGELFF
abundance: .; len: 15; v_gene: TRBV7-2; d_gene: TRBD1; j_gene: TRBJ1-2; CDR3nt: TGTGCCAGCAGCTCACCCGACAGGGGGAACTATGGCTACACCTTC; CDR3aa: CASSSPDRGNYGYTF
abundance: .; len: 14; v_gene: TRBV7-3; d_gene: TRBD1; j_gene: TRBJ2-3; CDR3nt: TGTGCCAGCAGCCCGACAGGGGGCTCGGATACGCAGTATTTT; CDR3aa: CASSPTGGSDTQYF
abundance: few; len: 14; v_gene: TRBV7-2; d_gene: TRBD2; j_gene: TRBJ2-3; CDR3nt: TGTGCCAGCAGGGCTAGCGGGAGCCCAGATACGCAGTATTTT; CDR3aa: CASRASGSPDTQYF
abundance: .; len: 12; v_gene: TRBV6-1; d_gene: .; j_gene: TRBJ2-1; CDR3nt: TGTGCCAGCGGGATAACCTACAATGAGCAGTTCTTC; CDR3aa: CASGITYNEQFF
abundance: .; len: 15; v_gene: TRBV28; d_gene: .; j_gene: TRBJ2-7; CDR3nt: TGTGCCAGCTCTACTGGACGGCGGGGCTCCTACGAGCAGTACTTC; CDR3aa: CASSTGRRGSYEQYF
abundance: few; len: 12; v_gene: TRBV29-1; d_gene: .; j_gene: TRBJ2-1; CDR3nt: TGCAGCGCGTGGAGGTGGGGGAATGAGCAGTTCTTC; CDR3aa: CSAWRWGNEQFF
abundance: .; len: 14; v_gene: TRBV25-1; d_gene: .; j_gene: TRBJ1-5; CDR3nt: TGTGCCAGCAGTGGGGGTGTGAGAAATCAGCCCCAGCATTTT; CDR3aa: CASSGGVRNQPQHF
abundance: few; len: 14; v_gene: TRBV6-1; d_gene: TRBD1; j_gene: TRBJ2-5; CDR3nt: TGTGCCAGCAGTCAGACAGGGGCCCAAGAGACCCAGTACTTC; CDR3aa: CASSQTGAQETQYF
abundance: few; len: 16; v_gene: TRBV6-1; d_gene: TRBD2; j_gene: TRBJ2-3; CDR3nt: TGTGCCAGCAGTCGAGCCGGGACTAGTAACCAGGGAACGCAGTATTTT; CDR3aa: CASSRAGTSNQGTQYF
abundance: few; len: 15; v_gene: TRBV20-1; d_gene: TRBD1; j_gene: TRBJ2-7; CDR3nt: TGCAGTGCTCTCGCCCGGGACAGGCACTCCTACGAGCAGTACTTC; CDR3aa: CSALARDRHSYEQYF
abundance: few; len: 13; v_gene: TRBV19; d_gene: .; j_gene: TRBJ2-5; CDR3nt: TGTGCCAGTAGCACGGGGGTTCTCGGGACCCAGTACTTC; CDR3aa: CASSTGVLGTQYF
abundance: .; len: 17; v_gene: TRBV7-2; d_gene: TRBD1; j_gene: TRBJ2-3; CDR3nt: TGTGCCAGCAGCCCACCAGCCGGGACAGGGGGGTGGAATACGCAGTATTTT; CDR3aa: CASSPPAGTGGWNTQYF
abundance: .; len: 14; v_gene: TRBV4-2; d_gene: .; j_gene: TRBJ2-3; CDR3nt: TGTGCCAGCAGCCAAGATAAGGTCACAGATACGCAGTATTTT; CDR3aa: CASSQDKVTDTQYF
abundance: .; len: 14; v_gene: TRBV27; d_gene: .; j_gene: TRBJ2-3; CDR3nt: TGTGCCAGCAACCAGGGACGGCCAACAGATACGCAGTATTTT; CDR3aa: CASNQGRPTDTQYF
abundance: .; len: 15; v_gene: TRBV5-8; d_gene: TRBD1; j_gene: TRBJ1-5; CDR3nt: TGTGCCAGCAGCTTCGGGACAGGGGGGATTCAGCCCCAGCATTTT; CDR3aa: CASSFGTGGIQPQHF
abundance: .; len: 16; v_gene: TRBV5-1; d_gene: TRBD1; j_gene: TRBJ2-7; CDR3nt: TGCGCCAGCAGCAAGGGAGACAGGGGAACCTCCTACGAGCGGTACTTC; CDR3aa: CASSKGDRGTSYERYF
abundance: few; len: 15; v_gene: TRBV27; d_gene: .; j_gene: TRBJ1-2; CDR3nt: TGTGCCAGCAGTTTTAGTAGGGAGGGAAACTATGGCTACACCTTC; CDR3aa: CASSFSREGNYGYTF
abundance: once; len: 11; v_gene: TRBV6-5; d_gene: .; j_gene: TRBJ2-5; CDR3nt: TGTGCCAGCAGTTACCTGGCCACCCAGTACTTC; CDR3aa: CASSYLATQYF
abundance: .; len: 18; v_gene: TRBV6-2/TRBV6-3; d_gene: TRBD2; j_gene: TRBJ2-1; CDR3nt: TGTGCCAGCACCCCGGGACTAGCGGGAGTGGGAGTCTACAATGAGCAGTTCTTC; CDR3aa: CASTPGLAGVGVYNEQFF
abundance: .; len: 10; v_gene: TRBV6-5; d_gene: .; j_gene: TRBJ2-5; CDR3nt: TGTGCCAGCAGTTCAGAGACCCAGTACTTC; CDR3aa: CASSSETQYF
abundance: .; len: 17; v_gene: TRBV20-1; d_gene: TRBD2; j_gene: TRBJ2-1; CDR3nt: TGCAGTGCTAGAGACCCGAGGGGACTAGCGGGAGGGGGTGAGCAGTTCTTC; CDR3aa: CSARDPRGLAGGGEQFF
abundance: .; len: 16; v_gene: TRBV19; d_gene: .; j_gene: TRBJ1-1; CDR3nt: TGTGCCAGTAGTACCTTAACACCCTCAGTCACTACTGAAGCTTTCTTT; CDR3aa: CASSTLTPSVTTEAFF
abundance: .; len: 16; v_gene: TRBV10-3; d_gene: .; j_gene: TRBJ2-3; CDR3nt: TGTGCCACCGGTGGCTCACTCTCGTCTAGCACAGATACGCAGTATTTT; CDR3aa: CATGGSLSSSTDTQYF
abundance: .; len: 16; v_gene: TRBV5-4; d_gene: .; j_gene: TRBJ2-1; CDR3nt: TGTGCCAGCAGCTTGGTCGACAGGAGCTCCTACAATGAGCAGTTCTTC; CDR3aa: CASSLVDRSSYNEQFF